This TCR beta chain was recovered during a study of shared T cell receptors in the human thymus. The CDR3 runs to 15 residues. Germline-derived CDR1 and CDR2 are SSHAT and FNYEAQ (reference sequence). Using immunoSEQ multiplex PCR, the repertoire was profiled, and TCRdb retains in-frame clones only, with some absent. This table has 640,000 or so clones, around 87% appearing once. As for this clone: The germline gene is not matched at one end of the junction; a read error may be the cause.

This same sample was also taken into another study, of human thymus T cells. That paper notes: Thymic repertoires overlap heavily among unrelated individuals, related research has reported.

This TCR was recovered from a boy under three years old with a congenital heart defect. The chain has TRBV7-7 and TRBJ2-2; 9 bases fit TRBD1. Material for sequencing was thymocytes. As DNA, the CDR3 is TGTGCTAGCAGCCCGACAGGGGGGGACACCGGGGAGCTGTTTTTT. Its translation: CASSPTGGDTGELFF. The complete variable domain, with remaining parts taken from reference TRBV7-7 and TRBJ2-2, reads GAGVSQSPRYKVTKRGQDVTLRCDPISSHATLYWYQQALGQGPEFLTYFNYEAQPDKSGLPSDRFSAERPEGSISTLTIQRTEQRDSAMYRCASSPTGGDTGELFFGEGSRLTVL.